The 3 T cell receptor beta chains presented below share a single source sample, sequenced in a study. Sequencing used immunoSEQ multiplex PCR; TCRdb keeps in-frame clones, though not all of them. The repertoire includes about 50,000 clones, over 90% of them detected once, and around 11% sits in the top ten. The sample consisted of PBMCs. The receptors were gathered from a man aged 35-49 years with rheumatoid arthritis.

The chain has TRBV30 and TRBJ2-7, with 10 bases matching TRBD1. The trim removed 4 bases at V and 4 bases at J, leaving 7 bases unmatched. The CDR3 loop spans 14 amino acids. Looked up from germline, CDR1 is GTSNPN and CDR2 is SVGIG (reference sequence). CDR3 DNA sequence: TGTGCCTGGACACCGGGACAGGGGAGATACGAGCAGTACTTC. Its translation is CAWTPGQGRYEQYF.

The V and J genes are TRBV19 and TRBJ1-2, with 10 bases identical to TRBD1. The CDR3 extends over 17 amino acids. V shed 9 bases and J 0 bases; nucleotides not matched to a gene: 13. The germline V gene has CDR1 LNHDA and CDR2 SQIVND (reference sequence). CDR3 in amino acids: CASVRKGQGPANYGYTF. The DNA for the CDR3 is TGTGCCAGCGTTCGGAAGGGACAGGGGCCCGCTAACTATGGCTACACCTTC.

The rearrangement links TRBV11-3 to TRBJ2-3; D is ambiguous. The CDR3 covers 14 residues. Germline V gene sequence: CDR1 SGHNT, CDR2 YENEEA. Trimming pared 1 base from V and 2 bases from J, leaving 7 bases between. The CDR3 DNA follows: TGTGCCAGCAGCTTAGGGCGCTCCACAGATACGCAGTATTTT. It yields the protein CASSLGRSTDTQYF.